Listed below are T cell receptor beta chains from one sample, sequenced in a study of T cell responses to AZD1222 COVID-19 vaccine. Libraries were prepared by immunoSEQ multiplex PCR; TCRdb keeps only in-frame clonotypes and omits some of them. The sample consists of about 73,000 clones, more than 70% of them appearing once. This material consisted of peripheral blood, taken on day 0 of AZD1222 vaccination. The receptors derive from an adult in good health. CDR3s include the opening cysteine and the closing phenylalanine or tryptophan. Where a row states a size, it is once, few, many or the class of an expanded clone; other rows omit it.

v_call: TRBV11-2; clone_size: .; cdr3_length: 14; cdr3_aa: CASKSGPPSEEQYF
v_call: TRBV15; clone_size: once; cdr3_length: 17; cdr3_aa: CATSQDRGGKYNQPQHF
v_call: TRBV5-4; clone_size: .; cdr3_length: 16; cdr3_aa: CASSRVGGRSPDTQYF
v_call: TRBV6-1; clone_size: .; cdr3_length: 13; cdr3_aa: CASSEETRDRAFF
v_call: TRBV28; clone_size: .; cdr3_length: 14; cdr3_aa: CASAPVGSSYEQYF
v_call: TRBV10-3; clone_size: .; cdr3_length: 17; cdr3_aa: CAISDKGAKLGTGELFF
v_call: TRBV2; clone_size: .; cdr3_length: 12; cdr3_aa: CASSPTDNEQFF
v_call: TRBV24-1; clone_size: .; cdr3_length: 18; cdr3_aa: CATSVSTGYSSGANVLTF
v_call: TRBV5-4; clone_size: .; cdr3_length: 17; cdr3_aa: CASSLPPGGVPYNEQFF
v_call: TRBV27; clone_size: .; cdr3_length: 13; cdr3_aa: CASSQRSGRPQYF
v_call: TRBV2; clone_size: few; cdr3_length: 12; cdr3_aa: CASSRDSNEQFF
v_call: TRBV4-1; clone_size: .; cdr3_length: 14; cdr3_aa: CASSQDFSPYEQYF
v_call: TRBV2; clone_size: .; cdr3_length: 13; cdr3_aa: CASSTTRMGEQFF
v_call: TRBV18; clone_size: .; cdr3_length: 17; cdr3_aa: CASSRTGTGGGNQPQHF
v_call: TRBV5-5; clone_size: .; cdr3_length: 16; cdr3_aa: CASSPGQGTDNQPQHF
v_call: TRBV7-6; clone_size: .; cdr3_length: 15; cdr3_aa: CASSLASGTAYEQYF
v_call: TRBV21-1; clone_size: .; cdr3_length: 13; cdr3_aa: CASSKDRNYGYTF
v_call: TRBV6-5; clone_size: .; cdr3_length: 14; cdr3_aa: CASRGQGVSYIQYF
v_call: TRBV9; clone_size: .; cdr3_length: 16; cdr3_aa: CASSVGRGGRADTQYF
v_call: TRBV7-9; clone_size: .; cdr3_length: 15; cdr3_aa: CASSFSQDRSRGYTF
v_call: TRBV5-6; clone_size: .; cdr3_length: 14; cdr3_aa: CASSLGLLGAEQYF
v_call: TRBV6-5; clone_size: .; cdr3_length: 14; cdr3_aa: CASSRGQGYSPLHF
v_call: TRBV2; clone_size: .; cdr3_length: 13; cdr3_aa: CASQSPLIYEQYF
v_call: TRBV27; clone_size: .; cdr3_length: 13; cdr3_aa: CASSFSGTGELFF
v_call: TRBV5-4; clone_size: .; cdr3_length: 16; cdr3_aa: CASSPGLAGDRGEQFF
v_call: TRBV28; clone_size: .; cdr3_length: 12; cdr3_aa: CASSFGASEAFF
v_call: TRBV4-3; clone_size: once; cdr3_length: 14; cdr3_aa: CASSLGQGADTQYF
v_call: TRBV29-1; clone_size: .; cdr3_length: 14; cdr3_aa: CSVGDRGLYNEQFF
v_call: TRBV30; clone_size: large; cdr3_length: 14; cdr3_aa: CAWRSTERGYEQYF
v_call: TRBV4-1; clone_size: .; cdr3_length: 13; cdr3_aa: CASRNPFEDTQYF
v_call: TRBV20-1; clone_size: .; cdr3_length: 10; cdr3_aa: CSAYYNEQFF
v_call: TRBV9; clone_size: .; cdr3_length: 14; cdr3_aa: CASSVDSGWETQYF
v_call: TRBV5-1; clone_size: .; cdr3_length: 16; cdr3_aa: CASSLDGTSTYNEQFF
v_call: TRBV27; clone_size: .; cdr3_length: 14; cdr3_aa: CASQAGVRQETQYF